This T cell receptor beta chain came from a study of PD-1 blockade in mismatch repair-deficient tumors. This table comes from immunoSEQ multiplex PCR, and its TCRdb copy is limited to in-frame clones, with some not included. This sample has roughly 70,000 clones; approximately 78% occur once, and the top ten carry 4.5% to 6.5%. This CDR3 spans 13 amino acids. Germline V gives CDR1 SGHAT, CDR2 FQNNGV. The V end was cut by 1 base, the J end by 5 bases, with 6 bases between. This receptor was taken from an adult with mismatch repair-deficient cancer. The J gene is TRBJ1-5, the V gene TRBV11-2; D remains unclear. The specimen comprised peripheral blood, sampled 2 weeks after starting pembrolizumab. The CDR3 nucleotides are TGTGCCAGCAGCTTAGGGGTCGATCAGCCCCAGCATTTT. Its protein product is CASSLGVDQPQHF.